The T cell receptor beta chain described here comes from a study of blood T cell repertoires in COVID-19. The CDR3 runs 16 residues. Trimming left V 4 bases short and J 4 bases short, with 17 bases between. The V gene's germline CDR1 is LGHNA and CDR2 YSLEER. This table comes from immunoSEQ multiplex PCR, and its TCRdb copy is limited to in-frame clones, with some not included. The data show 110,000 to 150,000 clones, 85% to 90% seen once. The sample comprised peripheral blood. The V gene is TRBV4-3, the J gene TRBJ2-1; no clear D. The receptor comes from a woman aged 55-69 years with active COVID-19. CDR3 loop: CASSPNLRQTYNEQFF. The CDR3 bases are TGCGCCAGCAGCCCTAACCTAAGGCAGACATACAATGAGCAGTTCTTC.